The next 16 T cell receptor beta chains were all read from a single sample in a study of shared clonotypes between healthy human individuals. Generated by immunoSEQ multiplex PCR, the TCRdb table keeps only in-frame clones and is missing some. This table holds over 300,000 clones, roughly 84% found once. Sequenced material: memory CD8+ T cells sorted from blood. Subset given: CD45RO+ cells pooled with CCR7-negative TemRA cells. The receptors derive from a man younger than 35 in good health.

CDR3: CASSLHSLPEQYF. The CDR3, as DNA: TGTGCCAGCAGCCTACATAGTCTCCCCGAGCAGTACTTC. The rearrangement joins TRBV7-9 to TRBJ2-7; D is unclear. This CDR3 has 13 residues. The V end was cut by 5 bases, the J end by 6 bases, with 14 bases between. Germline V lookup: CDR1 SEHNR, CDR2 FQNEAQ (reference sequence).

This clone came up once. The CDR3 DNA reads as TGTGCCTGGAGCGGGGGGGCGTCTCCCTACGAGCAGTACTTC. It encodes CAWSGGASPYEQYF. The V call is TRBV30, the J call TRBJ2-7; TRBD2 matches 8 bases. This CDR3 is 14 amino acids long. Per germline, CDR1 GTSNPN and CDR2 SVGIG (reference sequence). The V gene end was trimmed by 3 bases and the J gene end by 2 bases; junction bases not matched to a gene: 6.

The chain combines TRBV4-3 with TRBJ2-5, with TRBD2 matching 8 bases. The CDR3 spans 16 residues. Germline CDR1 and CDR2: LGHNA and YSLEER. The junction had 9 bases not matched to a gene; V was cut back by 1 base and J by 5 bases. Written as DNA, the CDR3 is TGCGCCAGCAGCCAAGTTACAGCGGGAGTTGAGGAGACCCAGTACTTC. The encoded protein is CASSQVTAGVEETQYF.

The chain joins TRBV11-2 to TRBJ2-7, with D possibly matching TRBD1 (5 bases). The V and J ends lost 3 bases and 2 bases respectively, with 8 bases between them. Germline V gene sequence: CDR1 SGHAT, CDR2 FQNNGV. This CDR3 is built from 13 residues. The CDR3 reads CASSLGPTYEQYF. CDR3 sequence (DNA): TGTGCCAGCAGCTTGGGGCCCACCTACGAGCAGTACTTC.

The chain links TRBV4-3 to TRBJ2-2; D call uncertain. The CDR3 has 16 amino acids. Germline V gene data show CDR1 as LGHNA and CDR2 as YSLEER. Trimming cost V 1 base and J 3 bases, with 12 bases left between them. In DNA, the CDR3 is TGCGCCAGCAGCCAAGCCACCTGGGTTTACACCGGGGAGCTGTTTTTT. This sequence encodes CASSQATWVYTGELFF.

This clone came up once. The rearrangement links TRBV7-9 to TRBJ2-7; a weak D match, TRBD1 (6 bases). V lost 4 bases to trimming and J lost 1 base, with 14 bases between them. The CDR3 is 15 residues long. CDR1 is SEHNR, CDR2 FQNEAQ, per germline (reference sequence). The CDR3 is CASSSPGHKSYEQYF. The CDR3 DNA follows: TGTGCCAGCAGCTCCCCGGGACATAAATCCTACGAGCAGTACTTC.

The CDR3 DNA is TGTGCCAGCAGTTTAGGCTACACCGGGGAGCTGTTTTTT. Translation: CASSLGYTGELFF. The chain links TRBV28 to TRBJ2-2; no firm D call. CDR1 is MDHEN, CDR2 SYDVKM, per germline. V was shortened by 2 bases and J by 3 bases, with 4 bases between the two germline ends. The CDR3 covers 13 residues.

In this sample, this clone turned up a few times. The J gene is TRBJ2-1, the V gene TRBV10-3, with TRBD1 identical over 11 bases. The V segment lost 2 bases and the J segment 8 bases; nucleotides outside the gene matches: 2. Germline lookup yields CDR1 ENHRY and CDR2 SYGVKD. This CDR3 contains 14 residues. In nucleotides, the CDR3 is TGTGCCATCAGTGAGGGACAGGGGGCCTATGAGCAGTTCTTC. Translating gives CAISEGQGAYEQFF.

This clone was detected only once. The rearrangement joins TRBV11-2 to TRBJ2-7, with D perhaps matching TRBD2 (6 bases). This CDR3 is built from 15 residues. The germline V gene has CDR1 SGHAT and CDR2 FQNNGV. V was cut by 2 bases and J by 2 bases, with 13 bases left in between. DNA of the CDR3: TGTGCCAGCAGCTTACGCCAGGGAGGAACCTACGAGCAGTACTTC. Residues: CASSLRQGGTYEQYF.

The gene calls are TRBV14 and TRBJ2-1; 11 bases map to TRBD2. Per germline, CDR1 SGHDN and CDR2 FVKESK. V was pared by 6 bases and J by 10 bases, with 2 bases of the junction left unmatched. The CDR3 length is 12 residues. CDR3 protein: CASRGLADEQFF. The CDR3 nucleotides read TGTGCCAGCAGGGGACTAGCGGACGAGCAGTTCTTC. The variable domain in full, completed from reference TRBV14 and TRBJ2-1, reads EAGVTQFPSHSVIEKGQTVTLRCDPISGHDNLYWYRRVMGKEIKFLLHFVKESKQDESGMPNNRFLAERTGGTYSTLKVQPAELEDSGVYFCASRGLADEQFFGPGTRLTVL.

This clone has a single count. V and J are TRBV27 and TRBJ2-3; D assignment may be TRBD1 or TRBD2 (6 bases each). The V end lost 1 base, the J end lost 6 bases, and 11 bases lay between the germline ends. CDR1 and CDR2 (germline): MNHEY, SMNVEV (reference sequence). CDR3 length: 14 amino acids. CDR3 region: CASSLLGGGDTQYF. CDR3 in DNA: TGTGCCAGCAGTTTATTGGGGGGCGGGGATACGCAGTATTTT.

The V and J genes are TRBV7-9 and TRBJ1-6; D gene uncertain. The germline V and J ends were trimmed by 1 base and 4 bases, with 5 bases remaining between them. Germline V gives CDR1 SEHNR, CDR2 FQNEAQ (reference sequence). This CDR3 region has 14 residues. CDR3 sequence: CASSLEQYNSPLHF. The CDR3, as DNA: TGTGCCAGCAGCTTAGAACAGTATAATTCACCCCTCCACTTT. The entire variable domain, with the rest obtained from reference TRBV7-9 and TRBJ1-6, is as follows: DTGVSQNPRHKITKRGQNVTFRCDPISEHNRLYWYRQTLGQGPEFLTYFQNEAQLEKSRLLSDRFSAERPKGSFSTLEIQRTEQGDSAMYLCASSLEQYNSPLHFGNGTRLTVT.

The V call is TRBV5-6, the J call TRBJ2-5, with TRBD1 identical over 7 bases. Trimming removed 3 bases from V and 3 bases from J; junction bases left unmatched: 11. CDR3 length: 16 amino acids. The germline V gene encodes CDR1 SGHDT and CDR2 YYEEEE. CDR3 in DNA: TGTGCCAGCAGCTCCGACACCGGACAGGAGAAAGAGACCCAGTACTTC. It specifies CASSSDTGQEKETQYF. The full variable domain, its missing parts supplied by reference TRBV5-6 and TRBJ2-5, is DAGVTQSPTHLIKTRGQQVTLRCSPKSGHDTVSWYQQALGQGPQFIFQYYEEEERQRGNFPDRFSGHQFPNYSSELNVNALLLGDSALYLCASSSDTGQEKETQYFGPGTRLLVL.

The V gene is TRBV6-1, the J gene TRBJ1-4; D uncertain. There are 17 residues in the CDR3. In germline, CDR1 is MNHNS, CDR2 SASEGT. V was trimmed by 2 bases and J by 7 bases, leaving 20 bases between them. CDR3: CASSEKYGVPSAEKLFF. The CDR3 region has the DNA TGTGCCAGCAGTGAAAAGTATGGAGTCCCTTCGGCTGAAAAACTGTTTTTT.

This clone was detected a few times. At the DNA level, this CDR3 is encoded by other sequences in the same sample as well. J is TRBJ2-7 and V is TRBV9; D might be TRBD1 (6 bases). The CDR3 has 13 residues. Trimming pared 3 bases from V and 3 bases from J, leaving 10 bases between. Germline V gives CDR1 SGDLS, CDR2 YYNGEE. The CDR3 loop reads CASSGTGSYEQYF. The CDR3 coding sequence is TGTGCCAGCAGCGGAACAGGGAGCTACGAGCAGTACTTC.

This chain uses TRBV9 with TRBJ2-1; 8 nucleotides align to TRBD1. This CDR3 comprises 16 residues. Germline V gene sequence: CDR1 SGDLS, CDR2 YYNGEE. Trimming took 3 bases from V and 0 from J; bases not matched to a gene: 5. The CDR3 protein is CASSAQGESSYNEQFF. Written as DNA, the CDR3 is TGTGCCAGCAGCGCACAGGGGGAGAGCTCCTACAATGAGCAGTTCTTC.